This T cell receptor (beta chain) was recovered during a study of cytomegalovirus exposure and HLA in healthy donors. Study-level findings and limits: The presence/absence work took it that sequencing depth was about the same across donors. Later analysis reportedly placed an Asian-associated ancestry cluster below the approximately 730-donor mean in N-insertions. The records held CMV serostatus as the only immune exposure information.

Turning to this clone: Antigen: not known.

PCR employed 60 Vbeta and 13 Jbeta primers. Sequenced by immunoSEQ multiplex PCR; TCRdb stores in-frame clones only, minus some. The sample holds about 180,000 clones, 82% seen once. The CDR3 sequence is 15 residues long. Per germline, CDR1 SGHNT and CDR2 YYREEE (reference sequence). With 0 bases removed from V and 8 bases from J, the gap between germline ends came to 17 bases. This clonotype was obtained from a man between 40 and 49 years old in good health and CMV-seronegative. The chain links TRBV5-4 to TRBJ1-2; D might be TRBD1 (6 bases). Sequencing was done on a sample of PBMCs. The CDR3 DNA is TGTGCCAGCAGCTTGGACAGGGTCGAATCCAGGGGCTACACCTTC. As protein: CASSLDRVESRGYTF.